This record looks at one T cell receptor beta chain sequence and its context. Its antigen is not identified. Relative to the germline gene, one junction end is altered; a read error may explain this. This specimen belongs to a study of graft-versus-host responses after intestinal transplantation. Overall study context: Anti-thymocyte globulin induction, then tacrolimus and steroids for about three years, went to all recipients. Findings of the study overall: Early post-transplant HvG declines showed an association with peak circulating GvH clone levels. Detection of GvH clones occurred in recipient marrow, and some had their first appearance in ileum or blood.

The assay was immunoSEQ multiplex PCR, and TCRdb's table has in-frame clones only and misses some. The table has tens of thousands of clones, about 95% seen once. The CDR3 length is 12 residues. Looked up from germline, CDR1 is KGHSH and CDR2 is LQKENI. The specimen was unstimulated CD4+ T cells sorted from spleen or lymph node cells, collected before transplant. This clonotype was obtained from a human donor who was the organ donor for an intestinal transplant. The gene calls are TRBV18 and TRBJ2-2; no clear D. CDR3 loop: CASPPLSGELFF. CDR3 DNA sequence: TGTGCCAGCCCACCTTTGTCCGGGGAGCTGTTTTTT.